The 25 T cell receptor beta chains presented below share a single source sample, sequenced in a study of cytomegalovirus exposure and HLA in healthy donors. Primers for the PCR totalled 60 Vbeta and 13 Jbeta. The method was immunoSEQ multiplex PCR; TCRdb's version includes in-frame clones alone and lacks a portion of them. Of approximately 220,000 clones in the sample, 65% to 75% are singletons; the top ten hold under 2%. The sequenced material came from PBMCs. Receptors originate from a woman in her 30s in good health and CMV-seronegative.

A single count supports this clone. V usage is TRBV6-6 and J usage is TRBJ1-3; a weak D match, TRBD1 (6 bases). This CDR3 has 14 amino acids. Per germline, CDR1 MNHNY and CDR2 SVGAGI (reference sequence). V was trimmed by 7 bases and J by 3 bases, leaving 13 bases between them. In DNA form, the CDR3 reads TGTGCCAGCACCATCGGGACATTTGGAAACACCATATATTTT. Translated: CASTIGTFGNTIYF.

V gene TRBV4-1 combines with J gene TRBJ1-1; D gene ambiguous. This CDR3 is 12 amino acids long. Germline V gene lookup returns CDR1 MGHRA and CDR2 YSYEKL. V was cut by 6 bases and J by 3 bases, with 8 bases left in between. CDR3 protein: CASRTRDTEAFF. CDR3 DNA sequence: TGCGCCAGCAGAACGCGGGACACTGAAGCTTTCTTT.

The chain uses TRBV6-5 and TRBJ1-2; D is perhaps TRBD1 (5 bases). This CDR3 region has 13 residues. CDR1 and CDR2 (germline): MNHEY, SVGAGI. V was shortened by 5 bases and J by 4 bases, with 11 bases between the two germline ends. The CDR3 spells CASSPDTFYGYTF. Written as DNA, the CDR3 is TGTGCCAGCAGTCCGGACACGTTCTATGGCTACACCTTC.

A remark on this clone: Mismatch with germline at one junction end may stem from a read error. Other DNA variants within this sample encode the same CDR3. The chain employs TRBV30 and TRBJ1-1; TRBD1 is a possible D gene (6 bases). The germline CDR1 and CDR2 sequences are GTSNPN and SVGIG (reference sequence). CDR3 length equals 13 residues. The CDR3 nucleotides are TGCGCCTGGAGGGACAATTGGAACACTGAAGCTTTCTTT. It codes for CAWRDNWNTEAFF.

The chain uses TRBV11-2 and TRBJ2-1, with D possibly TRBD2 on 5 matching bases. Germline-derived CDR1 and CDR2 are SGHAT and FQNNGV. V lost 1 base to trimming and J lost 7 bases, with 11 bases between them. This CDR3 region has 14 residues. Here the CDR3 DNA reads TGTGCCAGCAGCTTAGCTCTCCCGGGGAATGAGCAGTTCTTC. It yields the protein CASSLALPGNEQFF.

The chain uses TRBV4-1 and TRBJ2-1; 9 bases map to TRBD1. In germline, CDR1 is MGHRA, CDR2 YSYEKL. The CDR3 has 17 amino acids. V gave up 4 bases and J gave up 7 bases; unmatched junction bases: 14. The CDR3 DNA sequence: TGCGCCAGCAGCCGGGTCCTTGCGGGACAGGGTAATAATGAGCAGTTCTTC. This codes for CASSRVLAGQGNNEQFF.

A few counts support this clone. The chain recombines TRBV6-5 with TRBJ1-2; maybe TRBD1 (5 bases). Germline CDR1 MNHEY, CDR2 SVGAGI. This CDR3 spans 15 amino acids. The V end lost 2 bases, the J end lost 3 bases, and 13 bases lay between the germline ends. The CDR3 DNA reads TGTGCCAGCAGTTACCGGGGGTCCCCCCACTATGGCTACACCTTC. It specifies CASSYRGSPHYGYTF.

The sample holds a few counts of this clone. V usage is TRBV21-1 and J usage is TRBJ1-2; the DNA was not compared with TRBD1, the D call given in the table. TRBV21-1 has pseudogene status. The CDR3 extends over 15 amino acids. The CDR3, as DNA: TGTGCCAGCAGCACCACAGAATCTCCGGCCTATGGCTACACCTTC. It translates to CASSTTESPAYGYTF.

This clone has just a few counts. V and J are TRBV6-1 and TRBJ1-2; possible D gene TRBD1, 6 bases. Looked up from germline, CDR1 is MNHNS and CDR2 is SASEGT. V was trimmed by 11 bases and J by 7 bases, leaving 20 bases between them. The CDR3 runs 13 residues. CDR3 DNA: TGTGCCGGGCTAGGGGGGGCGCAGGGTGGCTACACCTTC. Translated, it gives CAGLGGAQGGYTF.

This clone occurred once. The rearrangement links TRBV19 to TRBJ1-1; no clear D gene. V was shortened by 7 bases and J by 5 bases, with 14 bases between the two germline ends. The CDR3 length is 13 residues. Looked up from germline, CDR1 is LNHDA and CDR2 is SQIVND (reference sequence). CDR3 sequence: CASIGKGGTEAFF. As DNA, the CDR3 is TGTGCCAGTATAGGTAAGGGAGGGACTGAAGCTTTCTTT.

The rearrangement links TRBV6-5 to TRBJ2-1, with 9 bases matching TRBD1. J lost 6 bases, V lost 4 bases, and 10 bases had no gene match. CDR1 and CDR2 from the germline V gene are MNHEY and SVGAGI. The CDR3 spans 16 residues. Here the CDR3 DNA reads TGTGCCAGCAGTTTCATCCGGGACAGGGATGGCAATGAGCAGTTCTTC. Translating gives CASSFIRDRDGNEQFF.

The chain couples TRBV9 to TRBJ1-1, with 9 bases that match TRBD1. CDR3 size: 14 residues. J lost 3 bases, V lost 5 bases, and 5 bases had no gene match. Germline-derived CDR1 and CDR2 are SGDLS and YYNGEE. CDR3 region: CASRPRQGDTEAFF. The DNA for the CDR3 is TGTGCCAGCAGACCTCGACAGGGGGACACTGAAGCTTTCTTT.

In its sample, this clone was seen once. This rearrangement joins TRBV11-1 to TRBJ1-5; D possibly corresponds to TRBD1 (6 bases). Germline V gene data show CDR1 as SGHAT and CDR2 as FQDESV (reference sequence). The CDR3 consists of 14 residues. Trimming removed 7 bases at V and 3 bases at J, with 13 bases between. The CDR3 is CASTDGQFNQPQHF. The DNA for the CDR3 is TGTGCCAGCACCGACGGACAGTTCAATCAGCCCCAGCATTTT. Variable domain in full (rest from reference TRBV11-1 and TRBJ1-5): EAEVAQSPRYKITEKSQAVAFWCDPISGHATLYWYRQILGQGPELLVQFQDESVVDDSQLPKDRFSAERLKGVDSTLKIQPAELGDSAMYLCASTDGQFNQPQHFGDGTRLSIL.

The gene calls are TRBV5-1 and TRBJ1-1; 8 positions agree with TRBD1. The CDR3 sequence is 14 residues long. Germline CDR1 reads SGHRS; CDR2 reads YFSETQ. V shed 4 bases and J 4 bases; nucleotides not matched to a gene: 6. The CDR3 sequence is CASSPDRVRTEAFF. CDR3 nucleotide sequence: TGCGCCAGCAGCCCGGACAGGGTTCGCACTGAAGCTTTCTTT.

This chain joins TRBV6-6 and TRBJ2-5; unclear D gene. With the DNA end fitting TRBJ2-7 better, the J assignment may be wrong. This CDR3 is built from 11 residues. The germline V gene encodes CDR1 MNHNY and CDR2 SVGAGI (reference sequence). CDR3 in DNA: TGTGCCAGCAGAACAGTTTACGAGCAGTACTTC. Its translation is CASRTVYEQYF.

The genes are TRBV9 and TRBJ2-2; D is uncertain. Germline CDR1 is SGDLS and CDR2 is YYNGEE. V lost 0 bases and J 4 bases, leaving 10 bases between the germline ends. There are 15 residues in the CDR3. The CDR3 region has the DNA TGTGCCAGCAGCGTAGACACATACCCCACCGGGGAGCTGTTTTTT. This gives the protein CASSVDTYPTGELFF.

The chain links TRBV27 to TRBJ1-5; tentative D call: TRBD1 (5 bases). The CDR3 is 14 amino acids. The germline gives CDR1 MNHEY, CDR2 SMNVEV (reference sequence). V was trimmed by 5 bases and J by 8 bases, leaving 16 bases between them. CDR3 sequence (DNA): TGTGCCAGCAGTCCAGGCCCGACAGACAAGCCCCAGCATTTT. Protein: CASSPGPTDKPQHF.

The chain has TRBV6-6 and TRBJ1-5; D is possibly TRBD1 (6 bases). V shed 5 bases and J shed 7 bases, with 18 bases lying between them. Germline values: CDR1 MNHNY, CDR2 SVGAGI (reference sequence). This CDR3 region has 15 residues. CDR3 residues: CASSKSGGAGQPQHF. CDR3 bases: TGTGCCAGCAGTAAGTCGGGGGGCGCCGGCCAGCCCCAGCATTTT.

This chain joins TRBV15 and TRBJ1-4, with TRBD1 as a possible D gene (5 bases). Germline V gene sequence: CDR1 LNHNV, CDR2 YYDKDF (reference sequence). This CDR3 is built from 17 residues. Deletions cut 1 base from V and 10 bases from J, with 22 bases between. The CDR3 loop is CATSRVGTALENGKLFF. CDR3 DNA: TGTGCCACCAGCAGAGTCGGGACTGCCCTTGAGAACGGAAAACTGTTTTTT.

This clone was recorded only once. The gene calls are TRBV4-1 and TRBJ2-2; 8 bases are a match to TRBD2. Germline loops: CDR1 MGHRA, CDR2 YSYEKL. This CDR3 is 16 amino acids long. The trim removed 1 base at V and 3 bases at J, leaving 4 bases unmatched. DNA of the CDR3: TGCGCCAGCAGCCAAGTCGGACTAGCCGACACCGGGGAGCTGTTTTTT. Protein sequence: CASSQVGLADTGELFF.

The J gene is TRBJ2-3, the V gene TRBV7-2; weak D call: TRBD2 (6 bases). CDR1 SGHTA and CDR2 FQGNSA come from the germline V gene. The CDR3 is 15 residues long. V lost 5 bases and J 2 bases, leaving 14 bases between the germline ends. CDR3 sequence (DNA): TGTGCCAGCAGCCTTCAAGCGGGCCTCACAGATACGCAGTATTTT. Encoded protein: CASSLQAGLTDTQYF.

The V gene is TRBV4-1, the J gene TRBJ2-3; 9 positions agree with TRBD2. The germline V gene has CDR1 MGHRA and CDR2 YSYEKL. CDR3 size: 17 residues. With 1 base clipped from V and 3 bases from J, the junction kept 8 bases outside the gene matches. The CDR3 protein is CASSQARTSEPTDTQYF. DNA for the CDR3: TGCGCCAGCAGCCAAGCCCGGACTAGCGAACCAACAGATACGCAGTATTTT.

This chain links TRBV5-4 with TRBJ2-3; 8 positions agree with TRBD2. V shed 1 base and J 1 base; nucleotides not matched to a gene: 2. This CDR3 spans 15 amino acids. Germline CDR1 and CDR2: SGHNT and YYREEE (reference sequence). As DNA, the CDR3 is TGTGCCAGCAGCTTGAAGCGGGAGCGCACAGATACGCAGTATTTT. It is translated as CASSLKRERTDTQYF.

This clone was counted once. The gene calls are TRBV5-4 and TRBJ1-1; 9 nucleotides line up with TRBD1. In germline, CDR1 is SGHNT, CDR2 YYREEE (reference sequence). The CDR3 consists of 13 residues. The V gene end was trimmed by 3 bases and the J gene end by 6 bases; junction bases not matched to a gene: 3. The CDR3 protein is CASSSDRGAEAFF. The CDR3 coding sequence is TGTGCCAGCAGCTCGGACAGGGGCGCTGAAGCTTTCTTT.

Details on this clone: Other DNA variants within this sample encode the same CDR3. The V and J genes are TRBV27 and TRBJ2-7; a weak D match, TRBD1 (6 bases). Trimming left V 4 bases short and J 5 bases short, with 18 bases between. Germline V gene sequence: CDR1 MNHEY, CDR2 SMNVEV (reference sequence). CDR3 length equals 15 residues. The CDR3 loop reads CASSSPSTGSHEQYF. The DNA of the CDR3 is TGTGCCAGCAGTTCGCCCTCCACAGGGAGCCACGAGCAGTACTTC.